The present T cell receptor beta chain was sequenced within a study of cytotoxic CD8 clonotypes in ibrutinib-treated CLL. As for the study in general: After median approximately 70 months, approximately 15 stayed in remission, about 12 progressed; responses around 25 partial, 2 complete.

Sequencing was performed with immunoSEQ multiplex PCR; in TCRdb, only in-frame clones are kept and a portion is missing. The sample lists 110,000 to 150,000 clones; 60% to 80% were seen once. Study results and caveats: Circulating CD8+ T-cell counts were tracked by baseline clonality, which exceeded that of age-matched healthy donors.

Germline V lookup: CDR1 SGHNT, CDR2 YYREEE (reference sequence). This CDR3 is 16 amino acids long. The V end lost 0 bases, the J end lost 1 base, and 14 bases lay between the germline ends. For this clone: Its target is not known.

The chain has TRBV5-4 and TRBJ2-7; D may correspond to TRBD1 or TRBD2 (6 bases each). This TCR was sampled from a human donor with chronic lymphocytic leukemia. This material consisted of PBMCs, taken after 12 months of ibrutinib treatment. Here the CDR3 DNA reads TGTGCCAGCAGCTTGGCCGCCGGGGGACATTCCTACGAGCAGTACTTC. Translating gives CASSLAAGGHSYEQYF.